The 8 T cell receptor beta chains below come from one sample, sequenced in a study of Graves' ophthalmopathy and Graves' hyperthyroidism. Amplification targeted the TCR beta CDR3 regions, with RNA transcripts as the source material. The authors performed first-round RT-PCR with HTBI primers and then a second-round multiplex PCR. TCRdb fed the multiplex PCR reads into MiXCR, producing one record per CDR3 protein. The sample records 200,000 to 250,000 distinct CDR3 sequences, over 25% being singletons. The sample consisted of peripheral blood. These TCRs come from a man aged 50 to 59 with Graves' ophthalmopathy.

This clonotype was seen many times. The rearrangement joins TRBV28 to TRBJ1-2; 7 bases are a match to TRBD1. The germline V gene has CDR1 MDHEN and CDR2 SYDVKM. The CDR3 loop spans 14 amino acids. The V segment lost 5 bases and the J segment 4 bases; nucleotides outside the gene matches: 7. The CDR3: CASSATGFGYGYTF. In DNA form, the CDR3 reads TGTGCCAGCAGTGCGACAGGGTTCGGCTATGGCTACACCTTC.

This chain links TRBV12-3 or TRBV12-4 with TRBJ1-2; 7 bases are a match to TRBD1. CDR3 length equals 12 residues. J was trimmed by 8 bases and V by 6 bases; bases with no gene match: 6. As DNA, the CDR3 is TGTGCCAGCAGACAGGGGCGGAGGGGCTACACCTTC. This translates into CASRQGRRGYTF.

V usage is TRBV6-2 or TRBV6-3 and J usage is TRBJ1-1; 8 bases map to TRBD1. The CDR3 contains 15 residues. Germline-derived CDR1 and CDR2 are MNHEY and SVGEGT. V trimming: 0 bases; J trimming: 4 bases; junction bases outside the gene matches: 4. CDR3 sequence reads: CASSYSRQGTTEAFF. CDR3 DNA sequence: TGTGCCAGCAGTTACTCCAGACAGGGGACCACTGAAGCTTTCTTT.

The chain links TRBV28 to TRBJ1-5; TRBD1 agrees at 9 bases. Looked up from germline, CDR1 is MDHEN and CDR2 is SYDVKM. CDR3 length: 17 residues. Trimming took 4 bases from V and 0 from J; bases not matched to a gene: 7. CDR3 coding DNA: TGTGCCAGCAGTTCAACCGGGACAGGGTTTAGCAATCAGCCCCAGCATTTT. Amino acid sequence: CASSSTGTGFSNQPQHF.

In this sample, this clonotype turned up many times. The chain recombines TRBV12-3 or TRBV12-4 with TRBJ2-5; 11 bases align to TRBD2. Unmatched junction bases numbered 3, after V lost 5 bases and J lost 1 base. The CDR3 covers 15 residues. The chain's CDR3 is CASSQGLAGQETQYF. CDR3 in DNA: TGTGCCAGCAGTCAAGGACTAGCGGGCCAAGAGACCCAGTACTTC.

This clonotype was picked up many times. The rearrangement joins TRBV5-1 to TRBJ2-2; D is ambiguous. V gave up 7 bases and J gave up 1 base, with 8 bases separating them. The CDR3 contains 13 residues. CDR1 and CDR2 (germline): SGHRS, YFSETQ. CDR3 amino acids: CASFGENTGELFF. The CDR3 DNA is TGCGCCAGCTTCGGAGAGAACACCGGGGAGCTGTTTTTT.

This clonotype was seen ten or more times. The chain has TRBV27 and TRBJ2-7, with D maybe TRBD2 (6 bases). Looked up from germline, CDR1 is MNHEY and CDR2 is SMNVEV (reference sequence). The V gene lost 9 bases and the J gene lost 3 bases, with 21 bases spanning the gap. This CDR3 region has 15 residues. CDR3 bases: TGTGCCAGTGCCAGGCTGGCTCTCGGGAGCTACGAGCAGTACTTC. Protein product: CASARLALGSYEQYF.

This clonotype showed up many times. The V gene is TRBV6-5, the J gene TRBJ2-3; 10 bases are a match to TRBD2. Germline V gene data show CDR1 as MNHEY and CDR2 as SVGAGI. Trimming at V came to 4 bases and at J to 1 base, leaving 2 bases not matched to a gene. This CDR3 contains 15 residues. The CDR3 DNA reads as TGTGCCAGCAGTTCCGGGACTAGCGGCACAGATACGCAGTATTTT. Its translation: CASSSGTSGTDTQYF.